Below are 30 T cell receptor beta chains sequenced from a single sample in a study of CD8 T cells in Susac syndrome. Random hexamers were used to reverse transcribe the RNA input (roughly 0.5 to 1 ug). TCRdb re-called the immunoSEQ multiplex PCR reads through MiXCR, storing one row per CDR3 protein. The sample contains some 77,000 distinct CDR3 sequences, about 92% of which appear only once. Sequenced: CD4+ T cells from PBMCs. These receptor sequences come from a human donor with Susac syndrome.

On this clonotype itself: Sequence at one end of the junction differs from germline and may be a read error. This rearrangement joins TRBV28 to TRBJ2-1; D remains ambiguous. From germline, CDR1 is MDHEN and CDR2 SYDVKM. This CDR3 has 11 amino acids. DNA for the CDR3: TGTACCAGCACCCGGCGTATTAGGCAGTTCTTC. This codes for CTSTRRIRQFF.

This chain uses TRBV12-3 or TRBV12-4 with TRBJ1-1; D is possibly TRBD1 (5 bases). V gave up 4 bases and J gave up 8 bases, with 23 bases separating them. This CDR3 comprises 16 residues. The CDR3 here is CASSSRDPGDAREAFF. In nucleotides, the CDR3 is TGTGCCAGCAGTTCAAGGGATCCGGGGGACGCCCGAGAAGCTTTCTTT.

In DNA, the CDR3 is TGTGCCACCAGCAGCCTACCGGGACTAGCGGCCGGGGAGCAGTTCTTC. This codes for CATSSLPGLAAGEQFF. This sequence joins TRBV15 and TRBJ2-1, with 11 bases identical to TRBD2. Trimming at V came to 3 bases and at J to 10 bases, leaving 11 bases not matched to a gene. The CDR3 spans 16 residues. Germline V gene sequence: CDR1 LNHNV, CDR2 YYDKDF (reference sequence).

This chain connects TRBV7-2 to TRBJ1-2; D not resolved. CDR1 is SGHTA and CDR2 is FQGNSA in the germline V gene. There are 12 residues in the CDR3. Trimming stripped 0 bases from V and 7 bases from J, with 6 bases between. In nucleotides, the CDR3 is TGTGCCAGCAGCTTAGCCGGCCCTGGCTACACCTTC. Residues: CASSLAGPGYTF.

The rearrangement joins TRBV12-3 or TRBV12-4 to TRBJ1-2, with 7 bases identical to TRBD1. The CDR3 length is 12 residues. V shed 3 bases and J 11 bases; nucleotides not matched to a gene: 6. The CDR3 spells CASSLLQGVYTF. In nucleotides, the CDR3 is TGTGCCAGCAGTTTGTTGCAGGGGGTTTACACCTTC.

The chain is built from TRBV24-1 and TRBJ2-1; 9 bases map to TRBD1. The germline CDR1 and CDR2 sequences are KGHDR and SFDVKD. The junction had 6 bases not matched to a gene; V was cut back by 9 bases and J by 7 bases. The length of the CDR3 is 13 residues. The CDR3 is CATRGQGRNEQFF. The CDR3 DNA follows: TGTGCCACCCGGGGACAGGGCCGGAATGAGCAGTTCTTC.

The chain employs TRBV6-6 and TRBJ1-5; no clear D gene. The germline gives CDR1 MNHNY, CDR2 SVGAGI (reference sequence). Between the trimmed V and J ends, which lost 8 bases and 0 bases, there was a span of 17 bases. CDR3 length: 16 residues. The CDR3 bases are TGTGCCAGCGGAAAAATCTCCGGGGATAGCAATCAGCCCCAGCATTTT. Amino acids: CASGKISGDSNQPQHF.

The chain uses TRBV2 and TRBJ2-3; 10 bases align to TRBD2. V was pared by 2 bases and J by 3 bases, with 5 bases of the junction left unmatched. The CDR3 has 16 amino acids. CDR1 is SNHLY, CDR2 FYNNEI, per germline. CDR3 DNA sequence: TGTGCCAGCAGTGAATGGTGGACTAGCGGAACAGATACGCAGTATTTT. Its translation is CASSEWWTSGTDTQYF.

The chain combines TRBV15 with TRBJ1-1; TRBD1 matches at 8 bases. Trimming at V came to 7 bases and at J to 1 base, leaving 8 bases not matched to a gene. Germline loops: CDR1 LNHNV, CDR2 YYDKDF (reference sequence). The CDR3 consists of 15 residues. The CDR3 spells CATKPQGAGNTEAFF. The CDR3 DNA is TGTGCCACCAAACCTCAGGGGGCCGGGAACACTGAAGCTTTCTTT.

The chain uses TRBV7-2 and TRBJ1-5; no clear D gene. The germline CDR1 and CDR2 sequences are SGHTA and FQGNSA. The CDR3 sequence is 15 residues long. The V and J ends lost 2 bases and 3 bases respectively, with 11 bases between them. The CDR3 DNA reads as TGTGCCAGCAGCTTACGGGGAGGGAACAATCAGCCCCAGCATTTT. Translation gives CASSLRGGNNQPQHF.

This rearrangement joins TRBV14 to TRBJ1-2, with a possible D match to TRBD1 (5 bases). Between the trimmed V and J ends, which lost 1 base and 7 bases, there was a span of 13 bases. Germline lookup yields CDR1 SGHDN and CDR2 FVKESK. CDR3 length equals 14 residues. The CDR3 sequence is CASSQAQGRIGYTF. In DNA form, the CDR3 reads TGTGCCAGCAGCCAAGCCCAGGGAAGGATTGGCTACACCTTC. The entire variable domain, with the rest obtained from reference TRBV14 and TRBJ1-2, is as follows: EAGVTQFPSHSVIEKGQTVTLRCDPISGHDNLYWYRRVMGKEIKFLLHFVKESKQDESGMPNNRFLAERTGGTYSTLKVQPAELEDSGVYFCASSQAQGRIGYTFGSGTRLTVV.

V and J are TRBV27 and TRBJ1-3, with D possibly TRBD1 on 5 matching bases. V lost 8 bases and J 3 bases, leaving 11 bases between the germline ends. There are 13 residues in the CDR3. The germline CDR1 and CDR2 sequences are MNHEY and SMNVEV (reference sequence). This CDR3 reads CASAGVNGNTIYF. The CDR3 nucleotides are TGTGCCAGCGCGGGGGTCAATGGAAACACCATATATTTT.

This clonotype was detected only once. This chain uses TRBV11-2 with TRBJ2-5, with D unresolved. V gave up 3 bases and J gave up 7 bases, with 12 bases separating them. Germline assignment: CDR1 SGHAT and CDR2 FQNNGV. The CDR3 is made up of 13 amino acids. The CDR3 DNA reads TGTGCCAGCAGCTTTACTGGTTCTGGGACCCAGTACTTC. Translated: CASSFTGSGTQYF.

The chain uses TRBV7-9 and TRBJ2-7; D unresolved. CDR3 length: 15 amino acids. CDR1 is SEHNR and CDR2 is FQNEAQ in the germline V gene (reference sequence). Trimming took 5 bases from V and 4 from J, leaving 18 bases between them. The CDR3 region is CASSPSSVSGYEQYF. The CDR3 DNA reads TGTGCCAGCAGCCCCAGCTCCGTTAGTGGGTACGAGCAGTACTTC.

The chain has TRBV5-6 and TRBJ2-4, with D perhaps TRBD1 (5 bases). V dropped 1 base and J dropped 3 bases, with 8 bases sitting between them. The CDR3 sequence is 14 residues long. Germline CDR1 and CDR2: SGHDT and YYEEEE. DNA of the CDR3: TGTGCCAGCAGCTTGCGACAGTTCAAAAACATTCAGTACTTC. It translates to CASSLRQFKNIQYF. The whole variable domain, filled in from reference TRBV5-6 and TRBJ2-4, reads DAGVTQSPTHLIKTRGQQVTLRCSPKSGHDTVSWYQQALGQGPQFIFQYYEEEERQRGNFPDRFSGHQFPNYSSELNVNALLLGDSALYLCASSLRQFKNIQYFGAGTRLSVL.

In its sample, this clonotype was seen once. The rearrangement joins TRBV12-3 or TRBV12-4 to TRBJ2-3; no firm D call. This CDR3 has 13 residues. The germline V and J ends were trimmed by 3 bases and 0 bases, with 4 bases remaining between them. CDR3 loop: CASSFGSTDTQYF. As DNA, the CDR3 is TGTGCCAGCAGTTTCGGAAGCACAGATACGCAGTATTTT.

The chain is built from TRBV7-3 and TRBJ2-2; D is undetermined. This CDR3 region has 12 residues. Germline V CDR1 and CDR2: SGHTA, FQGTGA. V lost 5 bases and J 7 bases, leaving 8 bases between the germline ends. The chain's CDR3 is CASSLSVGELFF. CDR3 nucleotides: TGTGCCAGCAGCCTATCCGTCGGGGAGCTGTTTTTT.

The CDR3 reads CASSLVSSGANVLTF. CDR3 bases: TGCGCCAGCAGCTTGGTCTCCTCTGGGGCCAACGTCCTGACTTTC. The V call is TRBV5-1, the J call TRBJ2-6; D ambiguous. Trimming took off 0 bases at V and 0 bases at J, with 4 bases between the two ends. The CDR3 covers 15 residues. CDR1 SGHRS and CDR2 YFSETQ come from the germline V gene.

V usage is TRBV18 and J usage is TRBJ2-4; possible D gene TRBD2, 6 bases. Trimming removed 3 bases from V and 2 bases from J, with 14 bases in between. The CDR3 has 16 residues. Germline V lookup: CDR1 KGHSH, CDR2 LQKENI. Here the CDR3 reads CASSPPRGPSKNIQYF. In DNA, the CDR3 is TGTGCCAGCTCACCCCCGCGGGGCCCGTCCAAAAACATTCAGTACTTC.

This clonotype was seen only once. The chain has TRBV6-1 and TRBJ2-2, with 8 positions matching TRBD1. CDR1 and CDR2 (germline): MNHNS, SASEGT. With 6 bases clipped from V and 7 bases from J, the junction kept 16 bases outside the gene matches. The CDR3 has 17 residues. Here the CDR3 reads CASSPSPGAGGFGELFF. As DNA, the CDR3 is TGTGCCAGCAGCCCCTCCCCGGGGGCAGGGGGCTTCGGGGAGCTGTTTTTT.

This clonotype has a single count. The chain joins TRBV20-1 to TRBJ2-1; no clear D. V lost 3 bases to trimming and J lost 4 bases, with 7 bases between them. The CDR3 contains 12 residues. CDR1 is DFQATT, CDR2 SNEGSKA, per germline (reference sequence). DNA of the CDR3: TGCAGTGCTAGTCGGACGTACAATGAGCAGTTCTTC. This sequence encodes CSASRTYNEQFF.

The V gene is TRBV11-1, the J gene TRBJ2-7, with D perhaps TRBD1 or TRBD2 (5 bases each). V shed 3 bases and J shed 4 bases, with 16 bases lying between them. In germline, CDR1 is SGHAT, CDR2 FQDESV (reference sequence). CDR3 length: 15 residues. DNA for the CDR3: TGTGCCAGCAGCTTCCCAGGGACCGCGCGGTACGAGCAGTACTTC. Translating gives CASSFPGTARYEQYF. Full variable domain (remainder filled in from reference TRBV11-1 and TRBJ2-7): EAEVAQSPRYKITEKSQAVAFWCDPISGHATLYWYRQILGQGPELLVQFQDESVVDDSQLPKDRFSAERLKGVDSTLKIQPAELGDSAMYLCASSFPGTARYEQYFGPGTRLTVT.

The chain combines TRBV20-1 with TRBJ2-7, with 8 bases aligning to TRBD2. Germline V gene lookup returns CDR1 DFQATT and CDR2 SNEGSKA (reference sequence). The CDR3 runs 14 residues. The junction had 9 bases not matched to a gene; V was cut back by 6 bases and J by 2 bases. The CDR3 protein is CSAPRDGRAYEQYF. Here the CDR3 DNA reads TGCAGTGCCCCCCGAGACGGGAGGGCCTACGAGCAGTACTTC.

The gene calls are TRBV6-5 and TRBJ1-4; D gene ambiguous. The CDR3 totals 15 residues. Looked up from germline, CDR1 is MNHEY and CDR2 is SVGAGI. V lost 5 bases, J lost 8 bases, and 18 bases lay in between. CDR3 coding DNA: TGTGCCAGCAGTCCATCGACCTGGAATCAGGAAAAACTGTTTTTT. Protein sequence: CASSPSTWNQEKLFF.

The chain couples TRBV6-6 to TRBJ1-2, with D perhaps matching TRBD1 (6 bases). V was cut by 6 bases and J by 4 bases, with 18 bases left in between. CDR1 and CDR2 from the germline V gene are MNHNY and SVGAGI (reference sequence). The CDR3 loop spans 15 amino acids. As DNA, the CDR3 is TGTGCCAGCAGGGGCATCAGGGGCTCCGCCTATGGCTACACCTTC. As protein: CASRGIRGSAYGYTF.

A few counts support this clonotype. J is TRBJ2-5 and V is TRBV2; D is uncertain. CDR1 SNHLY and CDR2 FYNNEI come from the germline V gene. The ends were cut back, 6 bases at V and 1 base at J, with 3 bases in the middle. The CDR3 is 11 amino acids. CDR3: CASRGQETQYF. CDR3 nucleotides: TGTGCCAGCAGAGGCCAAGAGACCCAGTACTTC. Based on the CDR3 plus reference TRBV2 and TRBJ2-5, the full variable domain is EPEVTQTPSHQVTQMGQEVILRCVPISNHLYFYWYRQILGQKVEFLVSFYNNEISEKSEIFDDQFSVERPDGSNFTLKIRSTKLEDSAMYFCASRGQETQYFGPGTRLLVL.

J is TRBJ1-2 and V is TRBV3-1; D unclear. V was pared by 2 bases and J by 4 bases, with 5 bases between. Looked up from germline, CDR1 is LGHDT and CDR2 is YNNKEL (reference sequence). CDR3 size: 12 residues. This CDR3 reads CASSQPLYGYTF. The CDR3 bases are TGTGCCAGCAGCCAACCTCTCTATGGCTACACCTTC.

The chain couples TRBV5-1 to TRBJ1-2; unclear D gene. CDR1 and CDR2 from the germline V gene are SGHRS and YFSETQ. With 0 bases removed from V and 2 bases from J, the gap between germline ends came to 5 bases. The CDR3 extends over 13 amino acids. In DNA form, the CDR3 reads TGCGCCAGCAGCTTGGAGCCGAACTATGGCTACACCTTC. Encoded protein: CASSLEPNYGYTF.

This sequence joins TRBV6-5 and TRBJ2-1; D uncertain. Trimming cost V 5 bases and J 2 bases, with 4 bases left between them. The CDR3 sequence is 12 residues long. Germline assignment: CDR1 MNHEY and CDR2 SVGAGI. In DNA form, the CDR3 reads TGTGCCAGCAGTACCCCCTACAATGAGCAGTTCTTC. Its protein is CASSTPYNEQFF.

The chain is built from TRBV21-1 and TRBJ2-7; TRBD1 is taken as the D call from the table, unchecked against the DNA. TRBV21-1 is flagged as a pseudogene. The CDR3 runs to 16 residues. CDR3: CASSIIRDRGSDEQYF. In DNA, the CDR3 is TGTGCCAGCAGCATTATCCGGGACAGGGGTTCTGACGAGCAGTACTTC.